The 9 T cell receptor beta chains below come from one sample, sequenced in a study of cytomegalovirus exposure and HLA in healthy donors. Repertoires were generated with immunoSEQ multiplex PCR, while TCRdb's copy carries only in-frame clones and drops some. Here the sample spans over 110,000 clones, approximately 86% being singletons. What was sequenced was PBMCs. The receptor set was obtained from a man aged 18 to 35 in good health and CMV-seropositive.

The chain joins TRBV27 to TRBJ1-4; a possible D gene is TRBD1 (6 bases). The germline V gene has CDR1 MNHEY and CDR2 SMNVEV (reference sequence). Deletions cut 6 bases from V and 2 bases from J, with 10 bases between. CDR3 length: 14 residues. The CDR3 coding sequence is TGTGCCAGCAGCACAGGGATGACTAATGAAAAACTGTTTTTT. Its translation: CASSTGMTNEKLFF.

The J gene is TRBJ2-1, the V gene TRBV25-1; TRBD2 matches 7 bases. Trimming at V came to 1 base and at J to 3 bases, leaving 3 bases not matched to a gene. The CDR3 has 15 residues. CDR1 and CDR2 (germline): MGHDK, SYGVNS. CDR3 residues: CASSEFGGSYNEQFF. CDR3 sequence (DNA): TGTGCCAGCAGTGAATTTGGCGGGAGCTACAATGAGCAGTTCTTC.

This sequence joins TRBV6-5 and TRBJ2-3; perhaps TRBD2 as D (5 bases). V lost 0 bases and J 5 bases, leaving 9 bases between the germline ends. This CDR3 is 14 amino acids long. Germline lookup yields CDR1 MNHEY and CDR2 SVGAGI. CDR3 DNA sequence: TGTGCCAGCAGTTACTCCTCGGGGAAAGATACGCAGTATTTT. This gives the protein CASSYSSGKDTQYF.

This chain links TRBV12-5 with TRBJ2-3; D uncertain. V shed 1 base and J shed 4 bases, with 12 bases lying between them. Germline CDR1 is LGHNT and CDR2 is FRNRAP. This CDR3 is built from 15 residues. CDR3 bases: TGTGCTAGTGGTTTGGGAAACATCGAACCAGATACGCAGTATTTT. It encodes CASGLGNIEPDTQYF. Based on the CDR3 plus reference TRBV12-5 and TRBJ2-3, the full variable domain is DARVTQTPRHKVTEMGQEVTMRCQPILGHNTVFWYRQTMMQGLELLAYFRNRAPLDDSGMPKDRFSAEMPDATLATLKIQPSEPRDSAVYFCASGLGNIEPDTQYFGPGTRLTVL.

This chain links TRBV20-1 with TRBJ2-3, with TRBD2 as a possible D gene (6 bases). Germline values: CDR1 DFQATT, CDR2 SNEGSKA (reference sequence). The length of the CDR3 is 11 residues. The CDR3 here is CGGGNTDTQYF. CDR3 sequence (DNA): TGCGGTGGCGGGAACACAGATACGCAGTATTTT.

The count of this clone is one. The chain carries TRBV6-6 and TRBJ1-1; TRBD1 agrees at 7 bases. The V segment lost 2 bases and the J segment 10 bases; nucleotides outside the gene matches: 1. The CDR3 loop spans 11 amino acids. Germline V lookup: CDR1 MNHNY, CDR2 SVGAGI (reference sequence). The CDR3 protein is CASSYQGGAFF. The DNA for the CDR3 is TGTGCCAGCAGTTACCAGGGGGGAGCTTTCTTT.

The V gene is TRBV7-2, the J gene TRBJ2-7, with D uncertain. Germline CDR1 is SGHTA and CDR2 is FQGNSA. V lost 5 bases and J 2 bases, leaving 10 bases between the germline ends. The CDR3 consists of 13 residues. CDR3: CASSTQVAYEQYF. The CDR3 DNA follows: TGTGCCAGCAGCACTCAAGTGGCCTACGAGCAGTACTTC. The full variable domain, completed using reference TRBV7-2 and TRBJ2-7, is GAGVSQSPSNKVTEKGKDVELRCDPISGHTALYWYRQSLGQGLEFLIYFQGNSAPDKSGLPSDRFSAERTGGSVSTLTIQRTQQEDSAVYLCASSTQVAYEQYFGPGTRLTVT.

J is TRBJ2-5 and V is TRBV11-3; weak D call: TRBD2 (6 bases). This CDR3 is built from 15 residues. The V and J ends lost 3 bases and 1 base respectively, with 12 bases between them. Germline V gene sequence: CDR1 SGHNT, CDR2 YENEEA. CDR3 loop: CASSLTAGTQETQYF. For the CDR3, the DNA is TGTGCCAGCAGCTTGACAGCGGGTACCCAAGAGACCCAGTACTTC.

V gene TRBV29-1 combines with J gene TRBJ1-2, with a tentative D call TRBD1 (6 bases). This CDR3 has 13 residues. The germline gives CDR1 SQVTM, CDR2 ANQGSEA. Deletions cut 6 bases from V and 4 bases from J, with 15 bases between. DNA of the CDR3: TGCAGCGTCGAGGGGGAGATAGGCTATGGCTACACCTTC. Translated, it gives CSVEGEIGYGYTF.